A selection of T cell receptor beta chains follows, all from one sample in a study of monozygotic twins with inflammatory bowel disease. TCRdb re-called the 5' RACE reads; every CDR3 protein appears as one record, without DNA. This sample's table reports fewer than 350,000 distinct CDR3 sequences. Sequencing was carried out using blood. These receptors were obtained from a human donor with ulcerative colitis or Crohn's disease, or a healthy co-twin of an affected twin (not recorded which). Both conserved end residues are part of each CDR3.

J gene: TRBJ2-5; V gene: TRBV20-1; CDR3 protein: CSASSGDSVGTQYF
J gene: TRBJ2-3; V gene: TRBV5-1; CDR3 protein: CASSMEIPGLPTSSTDTQYF
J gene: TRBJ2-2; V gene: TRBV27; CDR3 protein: CASRRQTSPGLAGRNTGELFF
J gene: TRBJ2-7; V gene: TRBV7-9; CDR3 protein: CASSFSGLLDEQYF
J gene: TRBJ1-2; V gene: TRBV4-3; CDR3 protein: CASSQDGGGAYGYTF
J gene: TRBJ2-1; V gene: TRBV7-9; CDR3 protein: CASTGMSPEQFF
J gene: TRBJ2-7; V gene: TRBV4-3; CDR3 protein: CASSQDGARGSYEQYF
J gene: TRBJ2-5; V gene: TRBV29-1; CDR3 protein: CSSIRGETQYF
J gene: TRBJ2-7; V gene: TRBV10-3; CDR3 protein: CAISLSPGGLYEQYF
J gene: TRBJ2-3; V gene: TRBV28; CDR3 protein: CASSSQTSGSPDTQYF
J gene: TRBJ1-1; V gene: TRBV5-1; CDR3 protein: CASSTDREHMNTEAFF
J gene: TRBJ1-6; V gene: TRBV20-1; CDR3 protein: CSASLAQARSPLHF
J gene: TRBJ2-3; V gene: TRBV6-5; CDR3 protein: CASSYSSTSTDTQYF
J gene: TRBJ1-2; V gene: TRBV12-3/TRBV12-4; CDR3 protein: CASSLTGQGAGGYTF
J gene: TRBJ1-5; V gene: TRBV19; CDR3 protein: CASSITRQPQHF
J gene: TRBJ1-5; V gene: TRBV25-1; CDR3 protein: CASSESGQGARPQHF
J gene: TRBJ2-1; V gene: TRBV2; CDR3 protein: CASILDRDLGPEQFF
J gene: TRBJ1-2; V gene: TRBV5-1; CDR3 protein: CASSNLGQGFGYTF
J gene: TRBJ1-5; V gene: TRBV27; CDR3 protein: CASKTAEGPNQPQHF
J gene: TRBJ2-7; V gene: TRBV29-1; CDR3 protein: CSVKWGYTSYEQYF
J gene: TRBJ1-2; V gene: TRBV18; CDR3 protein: CASSPSGNYGYTF
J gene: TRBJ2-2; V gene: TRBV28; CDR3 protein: CASSPHQSGYYTGELFF
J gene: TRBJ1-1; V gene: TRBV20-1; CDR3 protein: CSASEISREAFF
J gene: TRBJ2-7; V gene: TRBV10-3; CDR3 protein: CAIRPSGSSYEQYF
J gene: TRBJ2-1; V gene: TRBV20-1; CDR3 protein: CSAVVPYNEQFF
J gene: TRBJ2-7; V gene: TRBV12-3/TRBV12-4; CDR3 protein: CASSLGQHFREQYF
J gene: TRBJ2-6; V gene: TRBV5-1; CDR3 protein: CATSKDSGANVLTF
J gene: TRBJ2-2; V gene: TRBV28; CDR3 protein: CASSSGTGQIELFF
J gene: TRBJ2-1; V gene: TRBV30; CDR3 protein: CAWSVHRARNEQFF
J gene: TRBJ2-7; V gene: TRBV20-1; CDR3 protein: CSARRTGDPSYEQYF
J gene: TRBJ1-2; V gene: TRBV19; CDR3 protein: CASSSLKDAYYGYTF
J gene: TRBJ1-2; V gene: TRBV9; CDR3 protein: CASSIEGRSYYGYTF
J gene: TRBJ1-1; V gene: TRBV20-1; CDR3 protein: CSARYRGRTEAFF
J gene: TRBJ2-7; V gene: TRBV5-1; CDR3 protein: CASSLAGGAGSYEQYF
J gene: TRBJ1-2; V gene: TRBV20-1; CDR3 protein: CSSRRAYGYTF
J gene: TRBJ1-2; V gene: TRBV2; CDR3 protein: CASSKSYGYTF
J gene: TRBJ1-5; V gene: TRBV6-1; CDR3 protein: CASSSGTYSNQPQHF
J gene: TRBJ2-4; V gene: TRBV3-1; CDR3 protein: CASSQDGEGIQYF
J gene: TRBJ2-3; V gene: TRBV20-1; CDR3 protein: CSAWDPNTDTQYF
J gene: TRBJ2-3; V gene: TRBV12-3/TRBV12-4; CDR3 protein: CASSSGGTDTQYF
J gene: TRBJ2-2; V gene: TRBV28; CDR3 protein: CASSGNGSRGELFF
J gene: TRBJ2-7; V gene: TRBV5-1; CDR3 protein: CASSWETEITPEHYF
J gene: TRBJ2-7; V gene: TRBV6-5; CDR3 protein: CASSYSDAGGGYEQYF
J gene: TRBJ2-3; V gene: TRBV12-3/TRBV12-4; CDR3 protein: CASSLYRGTGTDTQYF
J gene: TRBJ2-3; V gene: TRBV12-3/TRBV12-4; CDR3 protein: CASSSRFDTDTQYF
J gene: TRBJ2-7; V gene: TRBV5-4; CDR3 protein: CASSLEAQSYEQYF
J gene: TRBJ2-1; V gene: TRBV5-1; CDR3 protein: CASSSPSGGASVDEQFF
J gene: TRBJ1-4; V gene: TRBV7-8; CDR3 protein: CASSLGSVEKLFF
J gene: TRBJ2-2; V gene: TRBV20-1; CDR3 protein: CSARGGGELFF
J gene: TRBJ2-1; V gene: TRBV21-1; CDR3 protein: CASSTQQGDEQFF
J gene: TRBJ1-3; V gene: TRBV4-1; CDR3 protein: CASSQVVRDSSGNTIYF
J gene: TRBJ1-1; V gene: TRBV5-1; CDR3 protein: CASSQGGGNTEAFF
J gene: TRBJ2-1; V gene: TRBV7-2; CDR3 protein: CASSLLAGTPPYNEQFF
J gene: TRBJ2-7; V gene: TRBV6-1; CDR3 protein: CASSDPPSGGIEQYF
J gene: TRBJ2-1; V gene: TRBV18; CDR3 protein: CASSPFVPGALNEQFF